This paragraph covers one T cell receptor beta chain sequence. The data are from a study of T cell changes during pregnancy in multiple sclerosis. Per the germline V gene, CDR1 is SEHNR and CDR2 is FQNEAQ (reference sequence). The CDR3 has 14 residues. Trimming shortened V by 7 bases and J by 0 bases, and 13 bases separated the two germline ends. Clones were sequenced by immunoSEQ multiplex PCR, and TCRdb holds only the in-frame ones, with some missing. The sample holds about 87,000 clones, 90% to 95% seen once. The rearrangement links TRBV7-9 to TRBJ2-7, with a weak D call TRBD2 (6 bases). This material consisted of peripheral blood, taken in the third trimester of pregnancy. The receptor was derived from a female donor in good health, enrolled as a control in a pregnancy study. Written as DNA, the CDR3 is TGTGCCAGCATCCGGGACTCTTCCTCCTACGAGCAGTACTTC. It specifies CASIRDSSSYEQYF.